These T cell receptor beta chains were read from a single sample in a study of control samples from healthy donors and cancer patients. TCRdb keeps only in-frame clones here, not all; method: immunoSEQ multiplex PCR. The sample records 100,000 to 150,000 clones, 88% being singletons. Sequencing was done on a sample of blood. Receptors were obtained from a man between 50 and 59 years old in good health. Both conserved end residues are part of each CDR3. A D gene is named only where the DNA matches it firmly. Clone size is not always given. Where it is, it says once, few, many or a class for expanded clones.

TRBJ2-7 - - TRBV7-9 TGTGCCAGCAGCTTTATGGCAGGGACCTCCTACGAGCAGTACTTC CASSFMAGTSYEQYF
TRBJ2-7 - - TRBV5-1 TGCGCCAGCAGCTTGACATTCCGCTCCTACGAGCAGTACTTC CASSLTFRSYEQYF
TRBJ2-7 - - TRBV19 TGTGCCAGTAGTTTACCGGGACGGAAAATCTACGAGCAGTACTTC CASSLPGRKIYEQYF
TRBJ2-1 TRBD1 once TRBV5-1 TGCGCCAGCAGCTTGGCGGCAGGGGGACGGAATGAGCAGTTCTTC CASSLAAGGRNEQFF
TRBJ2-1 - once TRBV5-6 TGTGCCAGCAGCTTGGCGGTCAGGGGCCCAACCGATGAGCAGTTCTTC CASSLAVRGPTDEQFF
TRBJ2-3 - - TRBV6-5 TGTGCCAGCAGCAGGGTTTTAGGCACAGATACGCAGTATTTT CASSRVLGTDTQYF
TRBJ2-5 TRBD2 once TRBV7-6 TGTGCCAGCAGCTTAGTTGCGGGAGGGATGGAGACCCAGTACTTC CASSLVAGGMETQYF
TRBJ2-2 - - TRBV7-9 TGTGCCAGCAGCACTCTGGGGTATTTGTCCGGGGAGCTGTTTTTT CASSTLGYLSGELFF
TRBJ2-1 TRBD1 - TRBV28 TGTGCCAGCAGTCCTACAGGGGGCGCTTACAATGAGCAGTTCTTC CASSPTGGAYNEQFF
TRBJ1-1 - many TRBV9 TGTGCCAGCAGCGTAGCTGAGAACACTGAAGCTTTCTTT CASSVAENTEAFF
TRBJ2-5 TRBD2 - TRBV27 TGTGCCAGCAGTTTAATGAGCGGGGGTGAGACCCAGTACTTC CASSLMSGGETQYF
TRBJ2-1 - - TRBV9 TGTGCCAGCAGCGTGTCCTGGCATGGAGAGCAGTTCTTC CASSVSWHGEQFF
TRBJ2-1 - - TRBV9 TGTGCCAGCAGCGCTCCCCGGGACCCTTCTCAGGGTGAGCAGTTCTTC CASSAPRDPSQGEQFF
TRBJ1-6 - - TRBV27 TGTGCCAGCAGTTCCGCTACAGGGACTCGGGGTTCACCCCTCCACTTT CASSSATGTRGSPLHF
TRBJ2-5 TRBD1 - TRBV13 TGTGCCAGCAGCTCGATCACAGGGGTGGAGACCCAGTACTTC CASSSITGVETQYF
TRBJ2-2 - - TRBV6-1 TGTGCCAGCAGTGAAGAAGGAGGGGGGGCCGGGGAGCTGTTTTTT CASSEEGGGAGELFF
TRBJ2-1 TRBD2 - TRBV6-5 TGTGCCAGCAGTTTACTAGCGGGGGGGCATAATGAGCAGTTCTTC CASSLLAGGHNEQFF
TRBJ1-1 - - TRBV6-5 TGTGCCAGCAGCAAAACCCTGGGTACAGGTAAAGCTTTCTTT CASSKTLGTGKAFF
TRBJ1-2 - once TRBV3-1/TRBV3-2 TGTGCCAGCAGCCAGAACCGGCCCCTCCGGGGGGCGGTTGGCTACACCTTC CASSQNRPLRGAVGYTF
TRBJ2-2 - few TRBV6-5 TGTGCCAGCAGTTGGGCGGTAAACACCGGGGAGCTGTTTTTT CASSWAVNTGELFF
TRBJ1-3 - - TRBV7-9 TGTGCCAGCAGCTTAGATGGGTTTGGTCAGGGCTACTCTGGAAACACCATATATTTT CASSLDGFGQGYSGNTIYF
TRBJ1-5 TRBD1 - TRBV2 TGTGCCAGCAGCTACGGACAGGGAGGGACGATGGCCCAGCATTTT CASSYGQGGTMAQHF
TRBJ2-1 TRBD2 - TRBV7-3 TGTGCCAGCAGCTTATGGGCGGGGGGAAAACGGGGCAATGAGCAGTTCTTC CASSLWAGGKRGNEQFF
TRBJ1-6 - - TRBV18 TGTGCCAGCTCACCGAATACGAATATAGACACTTATAATTCACCCCTCCACTTT CASSPNTNIDTYNSPLHF
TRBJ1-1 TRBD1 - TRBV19 TGTGCCAGTAACAGGGGAGGGTTCACTGAAGCTTTCTTT CASNRGGFTEAFF
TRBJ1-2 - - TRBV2 TGTGCCAGCAGAGAAGGCACAGGATTCTATGGCTACACCTTC CASREGTGFYGYTF
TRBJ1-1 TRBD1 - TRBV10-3 TGTGCCATCACCCCGGGACAGGGCATGAACACTGAAGCTTTCTTT CAITPGQGMNTEAFF
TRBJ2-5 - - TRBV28 TGTGCCAGCACCCCTAGTTGGGGGGCCGAGACCCAGTACTTC CASTPSWGAETQYF
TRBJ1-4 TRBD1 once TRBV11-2 TGTGCCAGCAGCTCAGGACAGGGACATGAAAAACTGTTTTTT CASSSGQGHEKLFF
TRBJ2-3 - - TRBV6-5 TGTGCCAGCAGTTCCCCTTGGGGGGGCCTTCAAGATACGCAGTATTTT CASSSPWGGLQDTQYF
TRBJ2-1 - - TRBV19 TGTGCCAGTAGTATAATGGACAGCTACAATGAGCAGTTCTTC CASSIMDSYNEQFF
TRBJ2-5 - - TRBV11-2 TGTGCCAGCAGCTTAGGTGGCAGCCAAGAGACCCAGTACTTC CASSLGGSQETQYF
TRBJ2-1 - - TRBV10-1 TGCGCCAGCAGTAAGGGTTACGGTGAGCAGTTCTTC CASSKGYGEQFF
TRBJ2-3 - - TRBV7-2 TGTGCCAGCAGCTTAGGATTTGCGGGGACCCCCACAGATACGCAGTATTTT CASSLGFAGTPTDTQYF
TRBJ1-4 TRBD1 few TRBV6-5 TGTGCCAGCAGGACAGGGCGGGAGTGGGAAAAACTGTTTTTT CASRTGREWEKLFF
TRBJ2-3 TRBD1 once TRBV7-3 TGTGCCAGCAGCTTAACGAGGGGGACAGGTTATGATACGCAGTATTTT CASSLTRGTGYDTQYF
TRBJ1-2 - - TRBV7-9 TGTGCCAGCAGCCTACCTTCGGGGGGTGGCTACACCTTC CASSLPSGGGYTF
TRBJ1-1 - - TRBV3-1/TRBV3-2 TGTGCCAGCAGCCAAGATTGGGTGGTAAACACTGAAGCTTTCTTT CASSQDWVVNTEAFF
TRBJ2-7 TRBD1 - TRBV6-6 TGTGCCAGCAGTAACATGGACAGGGGGCACTCCTACGAGCAGTACTTC CASSNMDRGHSYEQYF
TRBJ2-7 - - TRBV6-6 TGTGCCAGCAGTGGGGACCTCCAATCTTACGAGCAGTACTTC CASSGDLQSYEQYF
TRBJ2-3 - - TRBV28 TGTGCCAGCAGTTTGGTGGCACCAGATACGCAGTATTTT CASSLVAPDTQYF
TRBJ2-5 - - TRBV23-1 TGCGCCAGCAGTCAACCCCGAAATAGGGTAAACCAACAAGAGACCCAGTACTTC CASSQPRNRVNQQETQYF
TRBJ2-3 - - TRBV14 TGTGCCAGCAGCCAAGAACCCCTCCGTGGCACAGATACGCAGTATTTT CASSQEPLRGTDTQYF
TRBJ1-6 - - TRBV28 TGTGCCAGCAGTTTCAGGCCGTCTAATTCACCCCTCCACTTT CASSFRPSNSPLHF
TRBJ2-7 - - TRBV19 TGTGCCAGTAGTATTGGGGGCTACGAGCAGTACTTC CASSIGGYEQYF
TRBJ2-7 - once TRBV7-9 TGTGCCAGCAGCTTAGGATCTAGCTCCTACGAGCAGTACTTC CASSLGSSSYEQYF
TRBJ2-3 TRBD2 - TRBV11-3 TGTGCCAGCAGCTCCGCGGGGGGGAGAACAGATACGCAGTATTTT CASSSAGGRTDTQYF
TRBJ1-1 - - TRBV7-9 TGTGCCAGCAGCCCAACGGGGTCTGAAGCTTTCTTT CASSPTGSEAFF
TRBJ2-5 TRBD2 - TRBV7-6 TGTGCCAGCAGCTTAGTCCTCGCGGGGGGCGGGGAGACCCAGTACTTC CASSLVLAGGGETQYF